The 8 T cell receptor beta chains reported below all come from one sample, sequenced in a study of vaccination and CD4 T cells after COVID-19. Their antigens are not known. Regarding treatment: approximately 9-day PBMC culture with coronavirus spike peptide pools or control peptides (ViraFEST assay). Oncomine TCR Beta short-read sequencing was applied to DNA from cultured CD4+ T cells. A single record per CDR3 protein comes from TCRdb applying MiXCR to the PCR reads. The repertoire has 3,000 to 4,000 distinct CDR3 sequences, around 32% of them found once; the top ten carry around 28%. Sequencing input: CD4+ T cells from blood, cultured in vitro. These TCRs come from a human donor who had recovered from COVID-19.

CDR3 residues: CASSKGTGGGRGTEAFF. The CDR3, as DNA: TGTGCCAGCAGCAAAGGGACAGGGGGCGGGCGTGGCACTGAAGCTTTCTTT. The chain combines TRBV7-9 with TRBJ1-1, with TRBD1 matching 12 bases. This CDR3 has 17 residues. Germline V gene sequence: CDR1 SEHNR, CDR2 FQNEAQ (reference sequence). Germline trimming cut 5 bases from V and 4 bases from J; bases unmatched to any gene: 11.

Regarding this clonotype: This may be a read error, as it is one base from a much larger clone. DNA for the CDR3: TGTGTCAGCAGCAAGAGGGAGAACACTGAAGCTTTCTTT. Translating it yields CVSSKRENTEAFF. The V call is TRBV11-2, the J call TRBJ1-1, with D hard to call. This CDR3 is built from 13 residues. Germline CDR1 reads SGHAT; CDR2 reads FQNNGV. The variable domain in full, completed from reference TRBV11-2 and TRBJ1-1, reads EAGVAQSPRYKIIEKRQSVAFWCNPISGHATLYWYQQILGQGPKLLIQFQNNGVVDDSQLPKDRFSAERLKGVDSTLKIQPAKLEDSAVYLCVSSKRENTEAFFGQGTRLTVV.

V usage is TRBV4-1 and J usage is TRBJ1-2; 9 bases fit TRBD1. The V gene's germline CDR1 is MGHRA and CDR2 YSYEKL. Losses at the gene ends were 1 base for V and 3 bases for J; bases not matched to a gene: 9. The CDR3 totals 17 residues. Here the CDR3 reads CASSQGLGGDRDYGYTF. The CDR3 coding sequence is TGCGCCAGCAGCCAAGGTCTCGGGGGGGACAGGGACTATGGCTACACCTTC.

The chain employs TRBV18 and TRBJ2-2; TRBD1 agrees at 8 bases. Germline V CDR1 and CDR2: KGHSH, LQKENI. The V segment lost 3 bases and the J segment 1 base; nucleotides outside the gene matches: 4. The CDR3 is 16 residues long. Here the CDR3 DNA reads TGTGCCAGCTCACCGCAGGGGGCTAAGAACACCGGGGAGCTGTTTTTT. This sequence encodes CASSPQGAKNTGELFF.

This clonotype was observed a handful of times. The V and J genes are TRBV5-5 and TRBJ1-5; a possible D gene is TRBD1 (6 bases). CDR1 is SGHKS, CDR2 YYEKEE, per germline (reference sequence). Trimming removed 2 bases from V and 2 bases from J, with 11 bases in between. The CDR3 consists of 15 residues. The CDR3 loop reads CASSLLTGRNQPQHF. Written as DNA, the CDR3 is TGTGCCAGCAGCTTACTCACAGGGCGCAATCAGCCCCAGCATTTT. Full variable domain (remainder filled in from reference TRBV5-5 and TRBJ1-5): DAGVTQSPTHLIKTRGQQVTLRCSPISGHKSVSWYQQVLGQGPQFIFQYYEKEERGRGNFPDRFSARQFPNYSSELNVNALLLGDSALYLCASSLLTGRNQPQHFGDGTRLSIL.

Notes on this clonotype: A read error is likely, as this CDR3 ends without the conserved phenylalanine or tryptophan. J is TRBJ2-1 and V is TRBV6-1; D gene ambiguous. The V gene's germline CDR1 is MNHNS and CDR2 SASEGT. The CDR3 has 15 amino acids. Trimming cost V 6 bases and J 3 bases, with 15 bases left between them. In nucleotides, the CDR3 is TGTGCCAGCAGACGGACCACCTACTACTACAATGAGCAGTTCCTC. Its translation: CASRRTTYYYNEQFL.

CDR3 sequence: CASQLAVEQFF. Written as DNA, the CDR3 is TGCGCCAGCCAGCTAGCGGTCGAGCAGTTCTTC. This chain connects TRBV10-2 to TRBJ2-1; TRBD2 matches 7 bases. The trim removed 8 bases at V and 10 bases at J, leaving 5 bases unmatched. CDR1 and CDR2 from the germline V gene are WSHSY and SAAADI. The CDR3 covers 11 residues.

This clonotype was counted between two and nine times. This chain links TRBV30 with TRBJ2-7; D may be TRBD1 or TRBD2 (6 bases each). Trimming shortened V by 5 bases and J by 2 bases, and 22 bases separated the two germline ends. This CDR3 is 16 amino acids long. CDR1 and CDR2 from the germline V gene are GTSNPN and SVGIG (reference sequence). The CDR3 DNA sequence: TGTGCCTGGGGCCGCTTGGGGGGCCGAAGGCCCTACGAGCAGTACTTC. Translated: CAWGRLGGRRPYEQYF.